The 24 T cell receptor beta chains in this list originate from one sample, sequenced in a study of radiation and T cells in renal cell carcinoma. The time point was: blood 4 weeks post-SBRT, at nephrectomy. This sample's treatment: 15 Gy SBRT to primary tumor, nephrectomy 4 weeks later. TCRdb keeps only in-frame clones here, not all; method: immunoSEQ multiplex PCR. This sample has around 30,000 clones, with about 85% found just once. Sequencing used blood, obtained from a patient whose treatment included radiotherapy and nephrectomy. These receptors came from a man aged 60 to 75 with renal cell carcinoma.

This chain links TRBV6-5 with TRBJ1-1, with 7 nucleotides matching TRBD1. CDR1 MNHEY and CDR2 SVGAGI come from the germline V gene. The trim removed 3 bases at V and 3 bases at J, leaving 4 bases unmatched. The CDR3 spans 14 residues. CDR3 residues: CASSYGDRDTEAFF. The CDR3 DNA reads as TGTGCCAGCAGTTATGGAGACAGGGACACTGAAGCTTTCTTT.

This chain connects TRBV6-6 to TRBJ2-5, with D perhaps TRBD2 (5 bases). CDR1 MNHNY and CDR2 SVGAGI come from the germline V gene (reference sequence). Deletions cut 0 bases from V and 2 bases from J, with 10 bases between. The CDR3 is made up of 15 amino acids. CDR3 residues: CASSYSWTRQETQYF. In nucleotides, the CDR3 is TGTGCCAGCAGTTACTCCTGGACTCGTCAAGAGACCCAGTACTTC.

V gene TRBV27 combines with J gene TRBJ2-6; D is ambiguous. Per germline, CDR1 MNHEY and CDR2 SMNVEV (reference sequence). V shed 6 bases and J shed 1 base, with 7 bases lying between them. The CDR3 sequence is 14 residues long. In DNA form, the CDR3 reads TGTGCCAGCAGCGACTCTTCTGGGGCCAACGTCCTGACTTTC. Its protein product is CASSDSSGANVLTF.

Here the CDR3 reads CASTHNRDNEQFF. The CDR3 DNA reads TGTGCCAGCACCCATAACAGGGACAATGAGCAGTTCTTC. The chain links TRBV2 to TRBJ2-1; the D gene is possibly TRBD1 (6 bases). V was cut by 7 bases and J by 5 bases, with 12 bases left in between. CDR1 SNHLY and CDR2 FYNNEI come from the germline V gene. This CDR3 comprises 13 residues.

Only one count was recorded for this clone. The chain is built from TRBV18 and TRBJ2-7; 10 bases are a match to TRBD1. Germline V lookup: CDR1 KGHSH, CDR2 LQKENI. The CDR3 runs 14 residues. With V trimmed by 4 bases and J by 6 bases, 6 bases remained unmatched. CDR3: CASSLRDRGGEQYF. As DNA, the CDR3 is TGTGCCAGCTCACTACGGGACAGGGGAGGCGAGCAGTACTTC.

CDR3 DNA sequence: TGTGCCATCAGGGGGACAGGGGGTGAGCAGTTCTTC. This gives the protein CAIRGTGGEQFF. The chain links TRBV10-3 to TRBJ2-1; 11 nucleotides match TRBD1. V was pared by 6 bases and J by 9 bases, with 1 base of the junction left unmatched. The CDR3 has 12 residues. Looked up from germline, CDR1 is ENHRY and CDR2 is SYGVKD.

The J gene is TRBJ2-7, the V gene TRBV20-1, with unresolved D. Trimming took off 7 bases at V and 0 bases at J, with 7 bases between the two ends. Germline CDR1 reads DFQATT; CDR2 reads SNEGSKA (reference sequence). The CDR3 contains 11 residues. The CDR3 nucleotides read TGCAGTGGGACGGACTCCTACGAGCAGTACTTC. Translation gives CSGTDSYEQYF.

The V and J genes are TRBV4-2 and TRBJ2-3; tentatively, D is TRBD2 (6 bases). V lost 1 base to trimming and J lost 0 bases, with 8 bases between them. Germline CDR1 is LGHNA and CDR2 is YNFKEQ. The CDR3 is 15 residues long. CDR3 sequence reads: CASSQVSGSTDTQYF. In DNA form, the CDR3 reads TGTGCCAGCAGCCAAGTAAGCGGGAGCACAGATACGCAGTATTTT.

J is TRBJ2-1 and V is TRBV15, with a possible D match to TRBD2 (5 bases). Germline lookup yields CDR1 LNHNV and CDR2 YYDKDF (reference sequence). This CDR3 is built from 19 residues. V dropped 0 bases and J dropped 6 bases, with 24 bases sitting between them. CDR3 sequence: CATSRDTVLSGQGSNEQFF. CDR3 nucleotide sequence: TGTGCCACCAGCAGAGATACGGTATTGAGCGGTCAAGGGTCCAATGAGCAGTTCTTC.

V is TRBV27 and J is TRBJ2-5; the D gene is possibly TRBD2 (6 bases). Near its end, the DNA agrees better with TRBJ2-7, so the J call may be wrong. The germline V gene encodes CDR1 MNHEY and CDR2 SMNVEV (reference sequence). The CDR3 contains 12 residues. DNA for the CDR3: TGTGCCAGCATGGGGACTCACTACGAGCAGTACTTC. Its translation: CASMGTHYEQYF.

This chain connects TRBV5-4 to TRBJ2-1, with D perhaps TRBD1 (6 bases). Trimming stripped 2 bases from V and 3 bases from J, with 12 bases between. In germline, CDR1 is SGHNT, CDR2 YYREEE (reference sequence). CDR3 length equals 15 residues. The CDR3 sequence: CASSFEDSLYNEQFF. As DNA, the CDR3 is TGTGCCAGCAGCTTCGAGGACAGCCTCTACAATGAGCAGTTCTTC.

The J gene is TRBJ2-7, the V gene TRBV5-6; TRBD2 aligns across 9 bases. Germline assignment: CDR1 SGHDT and CDR2 YYEEEE. The CDR3 spans 15 residues. V shed 5 bases, J shed 0 bases, and the junction held 6 bases outside the gene matches. The CDR3 is CASSRLAVSSYEQYF. The CDR3 bases are TGTGCCAGCAGTCGACTAGCGGTTAGCTCCTACGAGCAGTACTTC.

The gene calls are TRBV19 and TRBJ2-1; D might be TRBD2 (5 bases). CDR3 length equals 15 residues. Trimming took 3 bases from V and 0 from J, leaving 9 bases between them. Germline CDR1 and CDR2: LNHDA and SQIVND (reference sequence). Written as DNA, the CDR3 is TGTGCCAGTAGTATCAGAGGGCCCTCCTACAATGAGCAGTTCTTC. Its protein is CASSIRGPSYNEQFF.

The chain joins TRBV7-9 to TRBJ1-2, with unresolved D. The germline CDR1 and CDR2 sequences are SEHNR and FQNEAQ (reference sequence). There are 11 residues in the CDR3. V was pared by 5 bases and J by 8 bases, with 9 bases between. Written as DNA, the CDR3 is TGTGCCAGCAGCCAGGAACGAGGCTACACCTTC. Protein product: CASSQERGYTF.

The rearrangement joins TRBV2 to TRBJ2-1, with 13 bases fitting TRBD2. V lost 10 bases and J lost 7; bases outside the gene matches: 10. Germline-derived CDR1 and CDR2 are SNHLY and FYNNEI. This CDR3 contains 15 residues. The CDR3 nucleotides are TGTGCCACCGGGAGGGGACTAGCGGGAAAGAATGAGCAGTTCTTC. This sequence encodes CATGRGLAGKNEQFF.

This clone came up a few times. The V and J genes are TRBV16 and TRBJ1-1, with TRBD1 as a possible D gene (5 bases). Germline V CDR1 and CDR2: KGHSY, FQNENV. This CDR3 is built from 12 residues. Trimming took off 2 bases at V and 11 bases at J, with 12 bases between the two ends. CDR3 region: CASSQGGVEAFF. The CDR3 coding sequence is TGTGCCAGCAGCCAAGGGGGTGTGGAGGCTTTCTTT. Drawing the rest from reference TRBV16 and TRBJ1-1, the complete variable domain is GEEVAQTPKHLVRGEGQKAKLYCAPIKGHSYVFWYQQVLKNEFKFLISFQNENVFDETGMPKERFSAKCLPNSPCSLEIQATKLEDSAVYFCASSQGGVEAFFGQGTRLTVV.

The chain recombines TRBV5-1 with TRBJ2-7, with 11 bases aligning to TRBD1. V was pared by 7 bases and J by 3 bases, with 6 bases of the junction left unmatched. Germline V lookup: CDR1 SGHRS, CDR2 YFSETQ. This CDR3 is built from 14 residues. The CDR3 sequence is CASGPGQGVYEQYF. The CDR3 nucleotides read TGCGCCAGCGGCCCGGGACAGGGGGTCTACGAGCAGTACTTC.

Written as DNA, the CDR3 is TGTGCCAGCAGCGTAGCTATCACGGACGGAAACACCATATATTTT. Translation gives CASSVAITDGNTIYF. The J gene is TRBJ1-3, the V gene TRBV9; D remains ambiguous. This CDR3 is built from 15 residues. The germline V gene has CDR1 SGDLS and CDR2 YYNGEE. Trimming removed 0 bases from V and 4 bases from J, with 11 bases in between.

V is TRBV5-4 and J is TRBJ2-3, with D perhaps matching TRBD2 (5 bases). Trimming took 1 base from V and 0 from J, leaving 12 bases between them. The CDR3 totals 16 residues. CDR1 SGHNT and CDR2 YYREEE come from the germline V gene (reference sequence). The CDR3 DNA sequence: TGTGCCAGCAGCTTGTTTCCGGAGGCTAGCACAGATACGCAGTATTTT. This codes for CASSLFPEASTDTQYF.

The chain links TRBV5-4 to TRBJ2-1, with no clear D. The CDR3 consists of 13 residues. From germline, CDR1 is SGHNT and CDR2 YYREEE (reference sequence). The ends were cut back, 2 bases at V and 7 bases at J, with 10 bases in the middle. CDR3 DNA: TGTGCCAGCAGCTTAAGACCTAGTAATGAGCAGTTCTTC. As protein: CASSLRPSNEQFF.

The chain uses TRBV7-2 and TRBJ2-7, with 8 bases lining up with TRBD2. V trimming: 3 bases; J trimming: 5 bases; junction bases outside the gene matches: 6. This CDR3 spans 14 amino acids. Germline CDR1 and CDR2: SGHTA and FQGNSA. The CDR3 DNA is TGTGCCAGCAGCTTTGGACTAGCTCTCAACGAGCAGTACTTC. It translates to CASSFGLALNEQYF.

The chain has TRBV30 and TRBJ2-7; D call uncertain. Germline CDR1 GTSNPN, CDR2 SVGIG (reference sequence). V lost 1 base and J 3 bases, leaving 4 bases between the germline ends. There are 11 residues in the CDR3. The DNA for the CDR3 is TGTGCCTGGAGTGAGATCTACGAGCAGTACTTC. This encodes CAWSEIYEQYF.

The gene calls are TRBV11-2 and TRBJ2-7; the match to TRBD2 covers 11 bases. CDR3 length equals 18 residues. V gave up 0 bases and J gave up 4 bases; unmatched junction bases: 11. CDR1 SGHAT and CDR2 FQNNGV come from the germline V gene. The CDR3 coding sequence is TGTGCCAGCAGCTTAGAGAGAGCAGGGACTAGCGGAAAGTACGAGCAGTACTTC. It specifies CASSLERAGTSGKYEQYF.

The chain carries TRBV5-6 and TRBJ2-1; 7 positions agree with TRBD1. Trimming took 2 bases from V and 4 from J; bases not matched to a gene: 9. Germline lookup yields CDR1 SGHDT and CDR2 YYEEEE. The length of the CDR3 is 16 residues. The DNA for the CDR3 is TGTGCCAGCAGCTTACAGGGACAGCAACATTACAATGAGCAGTTCTTC. Its translation: CASSLQGQQHYNEQFF.